One and the same sample provided the 14 T cell receptor beta chains below, sequenced in a study of blood T cell repertoires in COVID-19. Some clones are missing from TCRdb's copy, which holds only in-frame ones; the method was immunoSEQ multiplex PCR. The sample lists fewer than 200,000 clones; approximately 91% were seen once. The sequenced sample consisted of peripheral blood. These receptors were obtained from a man between 18 and 29 years old with COVID-19, enrolled during active disease.

Here the CDR3 reads CATTDLAGYNEQFF. CDR3 nucleotide sequence: TGTGCCACCACAGATCTAGCGGGGTACAATGAGCAGTTCTTC. The chain joins TRBV7-2 to TRBJ2-1; TRBD2 agrees at 9 bases. Germline V gene data show CDR1 as SGHTA and CDR2 as FQGNSA. The CDR3 has 14 residues. J was trimmed by 4 bases and V by 10 bases; bases with no gene match: 8.

The chain employs TRBV4-2 and TRBJ2-1, with 9 bases lining up with TRBD2. CDR3 length: 15 residues. The V and J ends lost 0 bases and 8 bases, in that order; junction bases with no gene match: 5. Germline CDR1 is LGHNA and CDR2 is YNFKEQ. CDR3 DNA: TGTGCCAGCAGCCAAGAGGCTAGCGGGATAGATGAGCAGTTCTTC. This encodes CASSQEASGIDEQFF.

The genes are TRBV13 and TRBJ1-1, with D unclear. V shed 1 base and J shed 6 bases, with 9 bases lying between them. The CDR3 totals 13 residues. Germline lookup yields CDR1 PRHDT and CDR2 FYEKMQ (reference sequence). The CDR3 reads CASSLVDMAEAFF. CDR3 coding DNA: TGTGCCAGCAGCTTAGTCGACATGGCTGAAGCTTTCTTT. The complete variable domain, with remaining parts taken from reference TRBV13 and TRBJ1-1, reads AAGVIQSPRHLIKEKRETATLKCYPIPRHDTVYWYQQGPGQDPQFLISFYEKMQSDKGSIPDRFSAQQFSDYHSELNMSSLELGDSALYFCASSLVDMAEAFFGQGTRLTVV.

The gene calls are TRBV28 and TRBJ2-1, with TRBD2 identical over 10 bases. CDR3 size: 16 residues. Germline lookup yields CDR1 MDHEN and CDR2 SYDVKM. The ends lost 6 bases at V and 6 bases at J; junction bases unmatched: 11. CDR3: CASSRLTSGIPNEQFF. The CDR3 DNA reads TGTGCCAGCAGCCGTCTTACTAGCGGGATTCCCAATGAGCAGTTCTTC.

Remarks on this clone: This specimen includes other DNA sequences encoding the same CDR3. The CDR3 sequence is CASSLRLAGGADTQYF. The CDR3 bases are TGTGCCAGCAGCTTGAGACTAGCGGGAGGAGCAGATACGCAGTATTTT. V is TRBV5-4 and J is TRBJ2-3, with 13 bases lining up with TRBD2. The CDR3 runs 16 residues. Germline V gene data show CDR1 as SGHNT and CDR2 as YYREEE (reference sequence). With 1 base clipped from V and 4 bases from J, the junction kept 3 bases outside the gene matches.

The chain employs TRBV29-1 and TRBJ2-1; 9 nucleotides agree with TRBD2. This CDR3 has 16 amino acids. Germline V gene lookup returns CDR1 SQVTM and CDR2 ANQGSEA. V shed 0 bases and J 3 bases; nucleotides not matched to a gene: 6. CDR3 in DNA: TGCAGCGTTGAAGATCTGGCTAGCGGGAACTACAATGAGCAGTTCTTC. This translates into CSVEDLASGNYNEQFF.

V is TRBV7-3 and J is TRBJ2-5, with TRBD2 matching over 7 bases. The CDR3 covers 13 residues. CDR1 and CDR2 (germline): SGHTA, FQGTGA. Trimming removed 2 bases from V and 13 bases from J; junction bases left unmatched: 10. The CDR3 coding sequence is TGTGCCAGCAGCTTAGAGGGAGGGCCCAAGTTGTACTTC. Translated, it gives CASSLEGGPKLYF.

V and J are TRBV27 and TRBJ2-3; 8 nucleotides line up with TRBD2. The CDR3 consists of 15 residues. Germline V CDR1 and CDR2: MNHEY, SMNVEV (reference sequence). V lost 6 bases, J lost 1 base, and 6 bases stayed unmatched. CDR3 coding DNA: TGTGCCAGCAGGACCTGGCGGGAGGGCACAGATACGCAGTATTTT. Amino acid sequence: CASRTWREGTDTQYF.

This rearrangement joins TRBV7-9 to TRBJ2-1, with a weak D call TRBD2 (5 bases). V was trimmed by 4 bases and J by 6 bases, leaving 19 bases between them. CDR3 length: 16 amino acids. Looked up from germline, CDR1 is SEHNR and CDR2 is FQNEAQ (reference sequence). The chain's CDR3 is CASSSLGRDTVNEQFF. CDR3 nucleotide sequence: TGTGCCAGCAGCTCTCTAGGCCGGGATACGGTCAATGAGCAGTTCTTC. Drawing the rest from reference TRBV7-9 and TRBJ2-1, the complete variable domain is DTGVSQNPRHKITKRGQNVTFRCDPISEHNRLYWYRQTLGQGPEFLTYFQNEAQLEKSRLLSDRFSAERPKGSFSTLEIQRTEQGDSAMYLCASSSLGRDTVNEQFFGPGTRLTVL.

The V and J genes are TRBV19 and TRBJ2-7; D possibly corresponds to TRBD2 (6 bases). The CDR3 loop spans 17 amino acids. V was cut by 0 bases and J by 5 bases, with 20 bases left in between. CDR1 and CDR2 from the germline V gene are LNHDA and SQIVND (reference sequence). CDR3: CASSIDLFPGERNEQYF. For the CDR3, the DNA is TGTGCCAGTAGTATAGATCTATTTCCGGGGGAAAGGAACGAGCAGTACTTC.

This clone has only one observation. V usage is TRBV6-5 and J usage is TRBJ2-3, with TRBD2 identical over 9 bases. This CDR3 contains 16 residues. Germline lookup yields CDR1 MNHEY and CDR2 SVGAGI. V lost 2 bases and J lost 3; bases outside the gene matches: 6. In DNA form, the CDR3 reads TGTGCCAGCAGTTACCTCCTAGCGGGAAAAACAGATACGCAGTATTTT. It is translated as CASSYLLAGKTDTQYF.

The chain joins TRBV30 to TRBJ2-1, with D perhaps TRBD1 (6 bases). The CDR3 covers 15 residues. Trimming pared 2 bases from V and 4 bases from J, leaving 15 bases between. In germline, CDR1 is GTSNPN, CDR2 SVGIG (reference sequence). CDR3 in DNA: TGTGCCTGGAGTCCCCCCAGGGGAAGTTACAATGAGCAGTTCTTC. Translation: CAWSPPRGSYNEQFF.

V usage is TRBV11-2 and J usage is TRBJ1-2; 7 nucleotides agree with TRBD1. V lost 0 bases and J lost 3; bases outside the gene matches: 4. CDR1 SGHAT and CDR2 FQNNGV come from the germline V gene. This CDR3 region has 15 residues. In DNA form, the CDR3 reads TGTGCCAGCAGCTTAGAAAGGGGGCGGTACTATGGCTACACCTTC. Translated, it gives CASSLERGRYYGYTF.

This clone was seen a single time. The chain links TRBV10-3 to TRBJ2-7; 10 nucleotides match TRBD2. Germline CDR1 reads ENHRY; CDR2 reads SYGVKD. J lost 4 bases, V lost 6 bases, and 6 bases had no gene match. The CDR3 consists of 14 residues. For the CDR3, the DNA is TGTGCCATCAGCAGGACTAGCGGAGAATACGAGCAGTACTTC. This sequence encodes CAISRTSGEYEQYF.